One TCR beta chain is described in this entry. The CDR3 length is 13 residues. CDR1 and CDR2 from the germline V gene are MNHEY and SVGEGT. V lost 8 bases and J lost 4, with 14 bases in between. MiXCR, applied by TCRdb to the RT-PCR reads, yields one record per CDR3 protein. This sample has hundreds of thousands of distinct CDR3 sequences, with over 12% found just once. The sequence was obtained from a female donor in good health, serving as a healthy control. The specimen sequenced was memory CD4+ T cells from blood. The chain joins TRBV6-2 or TRBV6-3 to TRBJ1-2, with D perhaps matching TRBD1 (6 bases). CDR3: CASDQTGSYGYTF. CDR3 coding DNA: TGTGCCAGCGATCAGACAGGCAGCTATGGCTACACCTTC.